The next 14 T cell receptor beta chains were all read from a single sample in a study of blood T cell repertoires in COVID-19. Sequencing was performed with immunoSEQ multiplex PCR; in TCRdb, only in-frame clones are kept and a portion is missing. The table includes some 70,000 clones, 81% detected once. Sequenced: peripheral blood. The receptors here all came from a woman between 70 and 85 years old with acute or convalescent COVID-19.

The table lists this clone with a count of one. The chain has TRBV19 and TRBJ1-6, with a possible D match to TRBD1 (5 bases). This CDR3 has 13 amino acids. V lost 7 bases and J 5 bases, leaving 9 bases between the germline ends. Germline lookup yields CDR1 LNHDA and CDR2 SQIVND (reference sequence). CDR3: CASKGLNNSPLHF. CDR3 sequence (DNA): TGTGCCAGTAAGGGGCTTAATAATTCACCCCTCCACTTT.

The chain combines TRBV5-1 with TRBJ1-2; TRBD1 aligns across 8 bases. The CDR3 is made up of 17 amino acids. The ends lost 4 bases at V and 2 bases at J; junction bases unmatched: 13. CDR1 and CDR2 (germline): SGHRS, YFSETQ. The CDR3 here is CASSPAAISGGNYGYTF. CDR3 DNA sequence: TGCGCCAGCAGCCCCGCCGCGATCTCAGGGGGCAACTATGGCTACACCTTC.

The rearrangement uses TRBV21-1 and TRBJ2-6; the listed D gene, TRBD2, was not tested against the DNA. TRBV21-1 is termed a pseudogene. This CDR3 is 18 amino acids long. CDR3 sequence (DNA): TGTGCCAGCAGCAAAGCGGAAAAGAGACTCTCTGGGGCCAACGTCCTGACTTTC. This codes for CASSKAEKRLSGANVLTF.

The rearrangement joins TRBV5-6 to TRBJ2-5; 10 bases are shared with TRBD2. From germline, CDR1 is SGHDT and CDR2 YYEEEE. The CDR3 totals 17 residues. Losses at the gene ends were 3 bases for V and 5 bases for J; bases not matched to a gene: 13. The CDR3 reads CASSSLGLAGDLETQYF. Here the CDR3 DNA reads TGTGCCAGCAGCTCGCTCGGGCTAGCGGGAGATCTTGAGACCCAGTACTTC.

The chain recombines TRBV5-1 with TRBJ2-7, with TRBD1 matching over 8 bases. The germline CDR1 and CDR2 sequences are SGHRS and YFSETQ. The CDR3 consists of 15 residues. Trimming removed 2 bases from V and 2 bases from J; junction bases left unmatched: 6. The DNA of the CDR3 is TGCGCCAGCAGCTTTTTTCCAGGGGGCCCCTACGAGCAGTACTTC. It specifies CASSFFPGGPYEQYF. The variable domain in full, completed from reference TRBV5-1 and TRBJ2-7, reads KAGVTQTPRYLIKTRGQQVTLSCSPISGHRSVSWYQQTPGQGLQFLFEYFSETQRNKGNFPGRFSGRQFSNSRSEMNVSTLELGDSALYLCASSFFPGGPYEQYFGPGTRLTVT.

The rearrangement links TRBV4-2 to TRBJ2-7; D perhaps matches TRBD2 (5 bases). The CDR3 runs 15 residues. The ends were cut back, 1 base at V and 2 bases at J, with 12 bases in the middle. Germline V gene sequence: CDR1 LGHNA, CDR2 YNFKEQ. The CDR3 coding sequence is TGTGCCAGCAGCCAAGTCCTTGGACTGGCCTACGAGCAGTACTTC. Residues: CASSQVLGLAYEQYF.

The chain carries TRBV3-1 (or the pseudogene TRBV3-2) and TRBJ2-7; 8 bases match TRBD2. This CDR3 is 17 amino acids long. CDR1 and CDR2 (germline): LGHDT, YNNKEL (reference sequence). Trimming took 4 bases from V and 4 from J; bases not matched to a gene: 15. The CDR3 here is CASSLARRTSIPYEQYF. The CDR3 DNA reads TGTGCCAGCAGCCTCGCCCGCCGGACTAGCATTCCGTACGAGCAGTACTTC.

Of note for this clone: The junction departs from germline at one end; a sequencing error may be responsible. V usage is TRBV12-3 or TRBV12-4 and J usage is TRBJ1-2, with 8 bases identical to TRBD1. The CDR3 contains 13 residues. CDR3 protein: CTSKRGQGYGYTF. In DNA form, the CDR3 reads TGTACCAGCAAAAGAGGACAGGGCTATGGCTACACCTTC.

This clone was counted a few times. The chain uses TRBV29-1 and TRBJ1-6; 9 nucleotides match TRBD1. This CDR3 region has 14 residues. CDR1 is SQVTM and CDR2 is ANQGSEA in the germline V gene. V shed 6 bases, J shed 15 bases, and the junction held 15 bases outside the gene matches. CDR3 bases: TGCAGCGTCCTAACGGGACAGGGTCGAGGGCTCCTCCACTTT. As protein: CSVLTGQGRGLLHF.

The chain uses TRBV5-6 and TRBJ1-1; D is unresolved. Germline values: CDR1 SGHDT, CDR2 YYEEEE. V dropped 2 bases and J dropped 4 bases, with 18 bases sitting between them. This CDR3 is built from 16 residues. CDR3 protein: CASSLFSWVGSTEAFF. CDR3 DNA sequence: TGTGCCAGCAGCTTATTCAGTTGGGTTGGGAGCACTGAAGCTTTCTTT.

V gene TRBV2 combines with J gene TRBJ1-5, with a weak D call TRBD1 (5 bases). The CDR3 extends over 13 amino acids. The ends were cut back, 5 bases at V and 3 bases at J, with 8 bases in the middle. Germline loops: CDR1 SNHLY, CDR2 FYNNEI. The CDR3 bases are TGTGCCAGCAGTCGACAGAACAATCAGCCCCAGCATTTT. Translated: CASSRQNNQPQHF. Supplemented by reference TRBV2 and TRBJ1-5, the full variable domain reads EPEVTQTPSHQVTQMGQEVILRCVPISNHLYFYWYRQILGQKVEFLVSFYNNEISEKSEIFDDQFSVERPDGSNFTLKIRSTKLEDSAMYFCASSRQNNQPQHFGDGTRLSIL.

This clone was picked up one time. The J gene is TRBJ2-2, the V gene TRBV2; no reliable D call. Germline CDR1 and CDR2: SNHLY and FYNNEI. This CDR3 spans 14 amino acids. With 2 bases removed from V and 6 bases from J, the gap between germline ends came to 10 bases. Here the CDR3 DNA reads TGTGCCAGCAGTGAAAATAGTTTCGCCGGGGAGCTGTTTTTT. This gives the protein CASSENSFAGELFF.

The chain couples TRBV24-1 to TRBJ2-3; D remains ambiguous. The CDR3 runs 14 residues. Germline V gene lookup returns CDR1 KGHDR and CDR2 SFDVKD. V lost 4 bases and J 0 bases, leaving 7 bases between the germline ends. CDR3 residues: CATSDPRSTDTQYF. The DNA of the CDR3 is TGTGCCACCAGTGACCCTCGTAGCACAGATACGCAGTATTTT.

The chain recombines TRBV7-9 with TRBJ2-7; 7 bases map to TRBD1. The CDR3 length is 13 residues. The J segment lost 3 bases and the V segment lost 3 bases, leaving 2 bases of the junction unmatched. Germline V gives CDR1 SEHNR, CDR2 FQNEAQ (reference sequence). The CDR3 region is CASSLRQGYEQYF. Here the CDR3 DNA reads TGTGCCAGCAGCTTGCGACAGGGCTACGAGCAGTACTTC.